These 20 T cell receptor beta chains came from one sample sequenced in a study of shared clonotypes between healthy human individuals. Here immunoSEQ multiplex PCR was the method, and the copy in TCRdb shows in-frame clones only, minus some. The top ten clones hold about 0.37% of a sample with roughly 2.2 million clones, over 85% of them seen once. Source material: naive CD4+ T cells from PBMCs. Subset described: CD45RA+ positively selected. These TCRs come from a man aged 18 to 35 in good health. Some clones in this sample may be carry-over from other donors' samples.

The V call is TRBV19, the J call TRBJ1-2; D is unresolved. This CDR3 has 13 residues. Germline V gene data show CDR1 as LNHDA and CDR2 as SQIVND (reference sequence). V lost 8 bases and J 8 bases, leaving 18 bases between the germline ends. This CDR3 is CASRVPSLKGYTF. CDR3 in DNA: TGTGCCAGTCGGGTCCCCTCCCTTAAAGGCTACACCTTC.

Comment on this clone: The sample has other DNA sequences that encode this CDR3 too. The chain carries TRBV7-2 and TRBJ2-1; TRBD1 matches at 7 bases. V trimming: 5 bases; J trimming: 1 base; junction bases outside the gene matches: 2. Germline lookup yields CDR1 SGHTA and CDR2 FQGNSA. This CDR3 contains 14 residues. CDR3 residues: CASSPRGSYNEQFF. DNA for the CDR3: TGTGCCAGCAGCCCCAGGGGGTCCTACAATGAGCAGTTCTTC.

This chain links TRBV5-1 with TRBJ2-7, with D possibly being TRBD1 or TRBD2 (5 bases each). Germline V gives CDR1 SGHRS, CDR2 YFSETQ. The CDR3 loop spans 15 amino acids. Trimming cost V 0 bases and J 5 bases, with 15 bases left between them. The chain's CDR3 is CASSLARDGTHEQYF. The CDR3 DNA sequence: TGCGCCAGCAGCTTGGCCAGGGACGGGACCCACGAGCAGTACTTC.

This chain joins TRBV6-4 and TRBJ2-5, with TRBD2 matching 12 bases. The V and J ends lost 5 bases and 4 bases, in that order; junction bases with no gene match: 5. This CDR3 has 15 residues. Germline CDR1 is MRHNA and CDR2 is SNTAGT. CDR3 region: CASSRLAGAGETQYF. The CDR3 DNA reads as TGTGCCAGCAGTAGACTAGCGGGAGCGGGAGAGACCCAGTACTTC.

The V gene is TRBV6-5, the J gene TRBJ2-3; D is tentatively TRBD1 or TRBD2 (5 bases each). This CDR3 contains 15 residues. Trimming pared 2 bases from V and 5 bases from J, leaving 14 bases between. Looked up from germline, CDR1 is MNHEY and CDR2 is SVGAGI. CDR3 sequence (DNA): TGTGCCAGCAGTTACGTATCTGGGGGACGAGATACGCAGTATTTT. Its translation is CASSYVSGGRDTQYF.

The CDR3 DNA reads as TGTGCCAGCAGTGGACCGACAGGGGTAAATGAGCAGTTCTTC. This translates into CASSGPTGVNEQFF. J is TRBJ2-1 and V is TRBV2; TRBD1 matches at 8 bases. The V gene end was trimmed by 4 bases and the J gene end by 7 bases; junction bases not matched to a gene: 6. In germline, CDR1 is SNHLY, CDR2 FYNNEI. The CDR3 totals 14 residues.

This clone was observed a handful of times. The chain links TRBV6-1 to TRBJ1-2; no clear D gene. Deletions cut 4 bases from V and 9 bases from J, with 15 bases between. Germline V gene sequence: CDR1 MNHNS, CDR2 SASEGT. The CDR3 is 13 residues long. DNA for the CDR3: TGTGCCAGCAGTGGGGGTCCCCCGGCGAGCTACACCTTC. It is translated as CASSGGPPASYTF.

This clone occurred a few times. The CDR3: CASSGGGAETQYF. The CDR3 DNA is TGTGCCAGCTCCGGCGGTGGGGCCGAGACCCAGTACTTC. The V and J genes are TRBV18 and TRBJ2-5; a possible D gene is TRBD1 (5 bases). Trimming removed 6 bases from V and 5 bases from J, with 13 bases in between. From germline, CDR1 is KGHSH and CDR2 LQKENI. This CDR3 has 13 amino acids.

V and J are TRBV15 and TRBJ1-2, with D perhaps matching TRBD1 (6 bases). Germline loops: CDR1 LNHNV, CDR2 YYDKDF (reference sequence). V lost 2 bases and J lost 7, with 17 bases in between. There are 15 residues in the CDR3. The chain's CDR3 is CATSRTSTGRSGYTF. DNA of the CDR3: TGTGCCACCAGCAGAACCTCAACAGGGCGGAGTGGCTACACCTTC.

The chain carries TRBV5-5 and TRBJ1-1; D gene unclear. V lost 4 bases, J lost 6 bases, and 22 bases lay in between. Germline V CDR1 and CDR2: SGHKS, YYEKEE (reference sequence). The CDR3 covers 16 residues. The CDR3 protein is CASSPDISAWRPEAFF. The DNA for the CDR3 is TGTGCCAGCAGCCCGGATATATCTGCGTGGAGGCCTGAAGCTTTCTTT.

This chain connects TRBV13 to TRBJ2-7, with D perhaps TRBD1 or TRBD2 (5 bases each). The CDR3 is 15 residues long. V lost 5 bases and J 5 bases, leaving 19 bases between the germline ends. The V gene's germline CDR1 is PRHDT and CDR2 FYEKMQ (reference sequence). CDR3 DNA sequence: TGTGCCAGCAGCGCTTCCTCGAGGGGTGATGACGAGCAGTACTTC. This encodes CASSASSRGDDEQYF.

A note on this clone: Other nucleotide sequences from this sample produce the same CDR3. CDR3 loop: CASSQVPLETQYF. CDR3 sequence (DNA): TGCGCCAGCAGCCAAGTGCCGCTGGAGACCCAGTACTTC. The chain couples TRBV4-1 to TRBJ2-5; D is undetermined. This CDR3 has 13 residues. The germline V and J ends were trimmed by 1 base and 5 bases, with 8 bases remaining between them. Germline V gene data show CDR1 as MGHRA and CDR2 as YSYEKL.

This clone was observed a single time. The chain carries TRBV7-2 and TRBJ2-4; D may be TRBD2 (5 bases). CDR1 is SGHTA and CDR2 is FQGNSA in the germline V gene. Trimming removed 3 bases at V and 0 bases at J, with 12 bases between. This CDR3 contains 16 residues. The CDR3 bases are TGTGCCAGCAGCTTCAACGGGGAGCTAGCCAAAAACATTCAGTACTTC. Translating gives CASSFNGELAKNIQYF.

The chain employs TRBV6-6 and TRBJ1-5; TRBD1 agrees at 7 bases. Unmatched junction bases numbered 5, after V lost 0 bases and J lost 6 bases. The length of the CDR3 is 15 residues. The germline V gene encodes CDR1 MNHNY and CDR2 SVGAGI (reference sequence). The CDR3 is CASSYSGGKGQPQHF. The CDR3 nucleotides read TGTGCCAGCAGTTACTCAGGGGGCAAGGGTCAGCCCCAGCATTTT.

The chain joins TRBV4-2 to TRBJ2-5; TRBD1 matches 8 bases. Germline trimming cut 4 bases from V and 4 bases from J; bases unmatched to any gene: 11. The CDR3 sequence is 16 residues long. In germline, CDR1 is LGHNA, CDR2 YNFKEQ. CDR3 sequence reads: CASSPGDRLSTETQYF. CDR3 in DNA: TGTGCCAGCAGCCCTGGGGACAGGCTAAGTACAGAGACCCAGTACTTC.

This chain joins TRBV11-1 and TRBJ2-7; D may be TRBD1 (5 bases). Germline V gene data show CDR1 as SGHAT and CDR2 as FQDESV (reference sequence). With 3 bases removed from V and 0 bases from J, the gap between germline ends came to 12 bases. This CDR3 has 15 residues. CDR3 DNA sequence: TGTGCCAGCAGCTTCGGTTTAGGGGACTCCTACGAGCAGTACTTC. Its translation: CASSFGLGDSYEQYF.

The rearrangement links TRBV5-6 to TRBJ2-5; tentative D call: TRBD2 (6 bases). Near its end, the DNA agrees better with TRBJ2-7, so the J call may be wrong. Germline CDR1 is SGHDT and CDR2 is YYEEEE. The CDR3 loop spans 16 amino acids. The chain's CDR3 is CASSLGRVQAAYEQYF. CDR3 nucleotide sequence: TGTGCCAGCAGCTTGGGGAGGGTACAGGCAGCCTACGAGCAGTACTTC.

CDR3 sequence (DNA): TGTGCCAGCAGCAATAGCGGGACTGGTGAGCAGTTCTTC. Amino acid sequence: CASSNSGTGEQFF. The V and J genes are TRBV5-4 and TRBJ2-1, with 8 bases identical to TRBD2. The CDR3 covers 13 residues. V dropped 4 bases and J dropped 9; count of bases not matched to a gene: 6. Germline CDR1 and CDR2: SGHNT and YYREEE (reference sequence).

The CDR3 sequence is CASSSPGTPLNEQFF. CDR3 coding DNA: TGTGCCAGCAGTTCGCCCGGGACGCCGCTCAATGAGCAGTTCTTC. The rearrangement uses TRBV28 and TRBJ2-1; either TRBD1 or TRBD2 may supply D (5 bases each). This CDR3 contains 15 residues. Trimming took off 4 bases at V and 6 bases at J, with 16 bases between the two ends. Per the germline V gene, CDR1 is MDHEN and CDR2 is SYDVKM.

The chain links TRBV7-9 to TRBJ2-3, with 8 bases matching TRBD2. This CDR3 has 18 amino acids. CDR1 is SEHNR and CDR2 is FQNEAQ in the germline V gene (reference sequence). V was clipped by 1 base and J by 3 bases; unmatched bases: 12. The CDR3: CASSLGEIAGYGTDTQYF. The CDR3 DNA reads TGTGCCAGCAGCTTAGGCGAAATAGCGGGATATGGAACAGATACGCAGTATTTT.